This T cell receptor (beta chain) comes out of a study of response to subunit inactivated influenza vaccine. The sample holds a few counts of this clonotype. From the RT-PCR reads, TCRdb called clonotypes with MiXCR, one entry per CDR3 protein. The sample includes 500,000 to 550,000 distinct CDR3 sequences, roughly 25% seen only once; the top ten take approximately 3%. These data are also associated with another study on T cells expressing NK-cell markers. As reported in that work: Generation of TCR beta cDNA was performed by 5'RACE template switching incorporating UMIs. Sorted T-cell subsets CD3+CD56+NKG2C+, CD3+CD56+NKG2C- and CD3+CD56-NKG2C+ were TCR beta-sequenced. Seven donors tested HCMV-seropositive and one tested seronegative among the eight sequenced. Alpha-beta TCR T cells were the sole sorting target in several experiments, owing to an anti-gamma-delta TCR antibody.

The sequence derives from a man in his fifties who received an inactivated influenza vaccine. The source material was CD4+ T cells sorted from PBMCs, sampled about 13 days after vaccination.

The CDR3 is CASSLGQTIQETQYF. DNA of the CDR3: TGTGCCAGCAGCTTAGGGCAGACTATCCAAGAGACCCAGTACTTC. The chain is built from TRBV7-2 and TRBJ2-5, with a tentative D call TRBD2 (5 bases). V lost 1 base to trimming and J lost 1 base, with 10 bases between them. Germline V gene lookup returns CDR1 SGHTA and CDR2 FQGNSA. The CDR3 is made up of 15 amino acids.